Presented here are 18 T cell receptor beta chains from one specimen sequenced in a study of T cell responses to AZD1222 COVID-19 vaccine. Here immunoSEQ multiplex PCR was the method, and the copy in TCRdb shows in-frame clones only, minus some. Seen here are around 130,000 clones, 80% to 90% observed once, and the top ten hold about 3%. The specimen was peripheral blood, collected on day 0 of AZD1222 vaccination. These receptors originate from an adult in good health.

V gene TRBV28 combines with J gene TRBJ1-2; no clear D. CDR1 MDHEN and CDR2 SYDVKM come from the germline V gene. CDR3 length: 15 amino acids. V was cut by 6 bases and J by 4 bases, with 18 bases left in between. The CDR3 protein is CASSSLNSLPYGYTF. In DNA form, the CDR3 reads TGTGCCAGCAGCTCTCTTAACAGCCTCCCCTATGGCTACACCTTC.

The CDR3: CATAGDGNQPQHF. Here the CDR3 DNA reads TGTGCCACCGCTGGGGATGGGAATCAGCCCCAGCATTTT. This sequence joins TRBV24-1 and TRBJ1-5; the D is unclear. CDR3 size: 13 residues. V lost 9 bases, J lost 4 bases, and 12 bases lay in between. CDR1 is KGHDR, CDR2 SFDVKD, per germline.

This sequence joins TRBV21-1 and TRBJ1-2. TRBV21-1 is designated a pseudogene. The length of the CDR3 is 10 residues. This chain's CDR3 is CASSRAAFLF. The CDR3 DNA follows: TGTGCCAGCAGCAGGGCGGCGTTTCTCTTC.

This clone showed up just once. The CDR3 nucleotides read TGTGCCAGCAGCCTTAATCAGGGGTTCCGAGGCTACACCTTC. Residues: CASSLNQGFRGYTF. This chain joins TRBV27 and TRBJ1-2; D possibly corresponds to TRBD1 (6 bases). The V gene's germline CDR1 is MNHEY and CDR2 SMNVEV (reference sequence). V was trimmed by 6 bases and J by 8 bases, leaving 19 bases between them. This CDR3 comprises 14 residues.

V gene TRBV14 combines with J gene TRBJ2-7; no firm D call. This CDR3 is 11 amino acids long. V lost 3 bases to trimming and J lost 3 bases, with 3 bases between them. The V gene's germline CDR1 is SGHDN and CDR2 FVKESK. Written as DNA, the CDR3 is TGTGCCAGCAGCCAGAACTACGAGCAGTACTTC. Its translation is CASSQNYEQYF.

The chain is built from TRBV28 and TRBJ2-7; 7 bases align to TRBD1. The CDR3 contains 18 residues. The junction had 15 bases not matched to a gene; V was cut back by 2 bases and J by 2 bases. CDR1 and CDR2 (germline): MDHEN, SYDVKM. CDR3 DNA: TGTGCCAGCAGTTTAAGTAAGGTCGGCCCGACAGGGACCTACGAGCAGTACTTC. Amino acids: CASSLSKVGPTGTYEQYF.

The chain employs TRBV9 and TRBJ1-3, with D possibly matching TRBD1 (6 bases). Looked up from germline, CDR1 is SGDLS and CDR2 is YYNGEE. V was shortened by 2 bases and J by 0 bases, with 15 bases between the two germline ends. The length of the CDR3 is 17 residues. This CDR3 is CASSVGARTSSGNTIYF. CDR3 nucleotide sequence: TGTGCCAGCAGCGTGGGGGCCAGGACGAGCTCTGGAAACACCATATATTTT.

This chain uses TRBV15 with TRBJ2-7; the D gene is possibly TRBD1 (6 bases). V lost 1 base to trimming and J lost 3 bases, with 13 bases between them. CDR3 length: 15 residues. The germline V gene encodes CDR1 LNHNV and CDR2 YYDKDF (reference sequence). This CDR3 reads CATSRGGGQNYEQYF. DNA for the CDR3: TGTGCCACCAGCAGAGGCGGCGGACAGAACTACGAGCAGTACTTC.

CDR3 sequence (DNA): TGTGCCAGCAGTTCGGCAGCCCAGGAGACCCAGTACTTC. It encodes CASSSAAQETQYF. This chain links TRBV28 with TRBJ2-5, with D uncertain. Germline CDR1 is MDHEN and CDR2 is SYDVKM. V was shortened by 4 bases and J by 5 bases, with 11 bases between the two germline ends. CDR3 length equals 13 residues.

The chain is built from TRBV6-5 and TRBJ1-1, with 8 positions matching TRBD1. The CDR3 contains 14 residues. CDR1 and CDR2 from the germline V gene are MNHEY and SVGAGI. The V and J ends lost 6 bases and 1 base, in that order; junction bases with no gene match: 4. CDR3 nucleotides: TGTGCCAGCAGGGGCAGGGGGCGGAACACTGAAGCTTTCTTT. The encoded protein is CASRGRGRNTEAFF.

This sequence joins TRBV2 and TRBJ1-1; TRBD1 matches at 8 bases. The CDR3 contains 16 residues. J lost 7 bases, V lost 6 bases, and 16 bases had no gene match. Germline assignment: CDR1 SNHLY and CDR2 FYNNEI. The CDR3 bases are TGTGCCAGCAGGAGCCCGCCGGGACAGGACACCGGTGAAGCTTTCTTT. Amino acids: CASRSPPGQDTGEAFF. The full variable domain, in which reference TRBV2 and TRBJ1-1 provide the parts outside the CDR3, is EPEVTQTPSHQVTQMGQEVILRCVPISNHLYFYWYRQILGQKVEFLVSFYNNEISEKSEIFDDQFSVERPDGSNFTLKIRSTKLEDSAMYFCASRSPPGQDTGEAFFGQGTRLTVV.

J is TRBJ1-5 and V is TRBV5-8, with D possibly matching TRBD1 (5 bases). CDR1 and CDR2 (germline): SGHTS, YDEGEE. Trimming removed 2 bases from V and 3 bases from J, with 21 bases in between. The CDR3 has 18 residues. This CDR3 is CASSLWALRGPANQPQHF. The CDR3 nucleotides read TGTGCCAGCAGCTTATGGGCATTGAGGGGCCCTGCCAATCAGCCCCAGCATTTT.

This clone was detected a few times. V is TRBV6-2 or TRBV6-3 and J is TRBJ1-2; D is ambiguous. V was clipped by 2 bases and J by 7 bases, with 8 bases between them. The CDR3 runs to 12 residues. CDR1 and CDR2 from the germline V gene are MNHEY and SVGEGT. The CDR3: CASSYGSGGYTF. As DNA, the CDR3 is TGTGCCAGCAGTTACGGCTCAGGTGGCTACACCTTC.

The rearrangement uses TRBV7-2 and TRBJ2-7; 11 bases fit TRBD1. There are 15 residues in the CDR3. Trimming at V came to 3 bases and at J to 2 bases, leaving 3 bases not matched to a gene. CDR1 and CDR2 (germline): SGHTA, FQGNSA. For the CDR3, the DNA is TGTGCCAGCAGCTTCCCGGGACAGGGGGCCTACGAGCAGTACTTC. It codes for CASSFPGQGAYEQYF.

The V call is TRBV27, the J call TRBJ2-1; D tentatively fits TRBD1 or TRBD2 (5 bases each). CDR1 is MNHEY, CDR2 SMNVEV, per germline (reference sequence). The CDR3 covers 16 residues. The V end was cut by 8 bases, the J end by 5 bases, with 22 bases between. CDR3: CASALGVGVNDNEQFF. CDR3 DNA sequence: TGTGCCAGCGCACTGGGGGTCGGGGTGAACGACAATGAGCAGTTCTTC.

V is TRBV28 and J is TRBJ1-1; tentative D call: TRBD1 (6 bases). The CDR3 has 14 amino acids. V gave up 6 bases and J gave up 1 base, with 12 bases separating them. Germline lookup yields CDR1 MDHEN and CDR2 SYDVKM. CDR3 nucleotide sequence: TGTGCCAGCAGACCGGGACACAAGAACACTGAAGCTTTCTTT. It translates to CASRPGHKNTEAFF.

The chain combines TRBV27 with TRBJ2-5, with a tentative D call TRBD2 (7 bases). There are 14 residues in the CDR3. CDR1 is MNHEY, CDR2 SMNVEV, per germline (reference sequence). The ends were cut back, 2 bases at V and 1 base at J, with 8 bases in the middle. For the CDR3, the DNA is TGTGCCAGCAGTTTAGCGGGGGCCCAAGAGACCCAGTACTTC. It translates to CASSLAGAQETQYF.

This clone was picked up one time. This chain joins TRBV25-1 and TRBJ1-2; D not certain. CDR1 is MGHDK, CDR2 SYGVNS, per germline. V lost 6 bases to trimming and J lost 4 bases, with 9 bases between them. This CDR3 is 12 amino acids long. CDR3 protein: CASRAGIYGYTF. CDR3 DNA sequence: TGTGCCAGCAGGGCAGGAATCTATGGCTACACCTTC.